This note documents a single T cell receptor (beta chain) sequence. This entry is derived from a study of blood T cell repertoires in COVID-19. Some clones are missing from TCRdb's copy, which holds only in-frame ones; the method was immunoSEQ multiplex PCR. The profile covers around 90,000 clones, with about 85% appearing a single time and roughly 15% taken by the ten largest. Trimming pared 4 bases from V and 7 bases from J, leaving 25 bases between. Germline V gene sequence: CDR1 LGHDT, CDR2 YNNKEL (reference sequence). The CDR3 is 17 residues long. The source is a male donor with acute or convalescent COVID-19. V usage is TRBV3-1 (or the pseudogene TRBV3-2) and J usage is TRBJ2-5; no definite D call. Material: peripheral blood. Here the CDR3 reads CASSLVPTTQIEGTQYF. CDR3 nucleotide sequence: TGTGCCAGCAGCCTCGTACCGACAACACAAATCGAAGGGACCCAGTACTTC.